One and the same sample provided the 6 T cell receptor beta chains below, sequenced in a study of cytomegalovirus exposure and HLA in healthy donors. It was with 60 Vbeta and 13 Jbeta primers that the PCR ran. This table comes from immunoSEQ multiplex PCR, and its TCRdb copy is limited to in-frame clones, with some not included. The table lists 90,000 to 100,000 clones, with just under 3.5% in the top ten. Sample: PBMCs. All receptors derive from a woman in her twenties or thirties in good health and CMV-seronegative.

The CDR3 spells CASSLTGSGGYTF. Here the CDR3 DNA reads TGTGCCAGCAGCTTAACAGGGAGCGGTGGCTACACCTTC. The genes are TRBV7-9 and TRBJ1-2; perhaps TRBD1 as D (6 bases). Germline-derived CDR1 and CDR2 are SEHNR and FQNEAQ (reference sequence). V lost 2 bases and J 7 bases, leaving 11 bases between the germline ends. The CDR3 runs to 13 residues.

The chain joins TRBV5-1 to TRBJ2-2, with 7 bases lining up with TRBD1. J lost 6 bases, V lost 6 bases, and 5 bases had no gene match. The CDR3 runs to 13 residues. CDR1 and CDR2 from the germline V gene are SGHRS and YFSETQ. Written as DNA, the CDR3 is TGCGCCAGCAAGGGGGCAGAAGCCGGGGAGCTGTTTTTT. It codes for CASKGAEAGELFF. Looking up the rest from reference TRBV5-1 and TRBJ2-2 gives the full variable domain: KAGVTQTPRYLIKTRGQQVTLSCSPISGHRSVSWYQQTPGQGLQFLFEYFSETQRNKGNFPGRFSGRQFSNSRSEMNVSTLELGDSALYLCASKGAEAGELFFGEGSRLTVL.

This chain joins TRBV28 and TRBJ1-1; possibly TRBD1 for D (6 bases). Looked up from germline, CDR1 is MDHEN and CDR2 is SYDVKM. The CDR3 runs 14 residues. V was shortened by 8 bases and J by 5 bases, with 18 bases between the two germline ends. The CDR3 nucleotides read TGTGCCAGCGGACCGGGACCCAGGGGTACTGAAGCTTTCTTT. Protein product: CASGPGPRGTEAFF. Full variable domain (remainder filled in from reference TRBV28 and TRBJ1-1): DVKVTQSSRYLVKRTGEKVFLECVQDMDHENMFWYRQDPGLGLRLIYFSYDVKMKEKGDIPEGYSVSREKKERFSLILESASTNQTSMYLCASGPGPRGTEAFFGQGTRLTVV.

This chain links TRBV10-2 with TRBJ2-5; possible D gene TRBD2, 6 bases. Trimming shortened V by 7 bases and J by 11 bases, and 20 bases separated the two germline ends. This CDR3 spans 13 amino acids. Germline CDR1 reads WSHSY; CDR2 reads SAAADI. CDR3 DNA sequence: TGCGCCAGCACCCAAAATGGTCCCCGGGGGCAGTACTTC. Translated, it gives CASTQNGPRGQYF.

The chain uses TRBV5-1 and TRBJ2-1, with 9 bases identical to TRBD2. Germline lookup yields CDR1 SGHRS and CDR2 YFSETQ. The CDR3 consists of 16 residues. The V gene end was trimmed by 0 bases and the J gene end by 5 bases; junction bases not matched to a gene: 6. CDR3 in amino acids: CASSLAPSGTDNEQFF. The CDR3, as DNA: TGCGCCAGCAGCTTGGCCCCTAGCGGGACGGACAATGAGCAGTTCTTC.

V gene TRBV6-5 combines with J gene TRBJ1-1; a possible D gene is TRBD1 (6 bases). V shed 2 bases and J shed 5 bases, with 12 bases lying between them. The germline V gene has CDR1 MNHEY and CDR2 SVGAGI. The CDR3 is made up of 14 amino acids. CDR3 loop: CASSYGGGRTEAFF. The CDR3 region has the DNA TGTGCCAGCAGTTACGGGGGGGGGCGAACTGAAGCTTTCTTT.